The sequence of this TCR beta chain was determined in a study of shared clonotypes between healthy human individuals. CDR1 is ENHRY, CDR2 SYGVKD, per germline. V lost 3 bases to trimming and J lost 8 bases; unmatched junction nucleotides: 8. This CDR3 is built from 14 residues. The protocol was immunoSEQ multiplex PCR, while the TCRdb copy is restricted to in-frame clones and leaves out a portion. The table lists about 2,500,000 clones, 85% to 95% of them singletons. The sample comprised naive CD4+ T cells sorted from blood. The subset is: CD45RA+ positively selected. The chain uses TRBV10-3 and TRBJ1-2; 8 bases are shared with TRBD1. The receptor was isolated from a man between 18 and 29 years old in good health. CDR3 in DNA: TGTGCCATCAGTGAAACTACAGGGGGGGGAGGCTACACCTTC. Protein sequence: CAISETTGGGGYTF.